This T cell receptor beta chain was profiled in a study of Ad26.COV2.S vaccination and SARS-CoV-2 variants. This CDR3 is 13 amino acids long. Looked up from germline, CDR1 is SGDLS and CDR2 is YYNGEE. Trimming stripped 3 bases from V and 7 bases from J, with 11 bases between. Stated treatment: around 19 received Ad26.COV2.S at low or high dose, single or two shots; 5 received placebo; per-sample allocation not given. Sampling happened 63 days after the first vaccine or placebo injection. Recruitment in Boston yielded a donor of adult age, 18-55 years. Participants' vaccine, an Ad26 vector, delivered Wuhan-strain SARS-CoV-2 spike. Profiled with immunoSEQ multiplex PCR; TCRdb holds only in-frame clones, not every one. The sample records roughly 320,000 clones, 70% to 90% being singletons.

This TCR was sampled from a person aged 18-60 years who received the Ad26.COV2.S COVID-19 vaccine or a placebo. Sequences were derived from peripheral blood, sampled in a trial of Ad26.COV2.S vaccine versus placebo. This chain joins TRBV9 and TRBJ2-1; D is uncertain. CDR3 DNA sequence: TGTGCCAGCAGCGCAGATATTTGGAATGAGCAGTTCTTC. Its protein is CASSADIWNEQFF.